The entry that follows covers one TCR beta chain sequence. Its matching antigen is unknown. Germline-derived CDR1 and CDR2 are MRHNA and SNTAGT. The V gene lost 6 bases and the J gene lost 2 bases, with 11 bases spanning the gap. The CDR3 consists of 14 residues. Vbeta (60) and Jbeta (13) primers were used in the PCR. Clones were read by immunoSEQ multiplex PCR, and TCRdb kept only the in-frame ones, dropping some. The table includes roughly 100,000 clones, over 60% detected once. This sample is drawn from a study of cytomegalovirus exposure and HLA in healthy donors. Study-level results: There were three CMV-associated chains whose specificity for CMV antigens was confirmed in vitro.

Sample: PBMCs. The receptor's source is a man aged 55-75 years in good health and CMV-seropositive. V and J are TRBV6-4 and TRBJ1-5; the D gene is possibly TRBD1 (5 bases). The CDR3 coding sequence is TGTGCCAGCAGGCCTTTAGGGGGCAATCAGCCCCAGCATTTT. It codes for CASRPLGGNQPQHF.